The next 17 T cell receptor beta chains were all read from a single sample in a study of T-cell reconstitution after alpha-beta-depleted transplantation in children. The authors prepared the TCRbeta library with unique molecular identifiers. Each CDR3 protein is one row after TCRdb ran MiXCR on the PCR reads. The table shows 250,000 or so distinct CDR3 sequences, with roughly 8.2% occurring only once. The specimen comprised PBMCs, mostly from graft donor cells, sampled 180 days after TCRalphabeta/CD19-depleted stem cell transplant. These receptors all come from a male patient younger than 18 who had a stem cell transplant for acute lymphoblastic leukemia, so the T cells may come from the graft donor.

This clonotype was counted ten times or more. V gene TRBV9 combines with J gene TRBJ2-1; D remains ambiguous. Germline CDR1 is SGDLS and CDR2 is YYNGEE. V was trimmed by 3 bases and J by 5 bases, leaving 12 bases between them. The CDR3 spans 14 residues. The CDR3 DNA sequence: TGTGCCAGCAGCGCGATTGGACGGAACAATGAGCAGTTCTTC. Translated, it gives CASSAIGRNNEQFF.

This clonotype was seen repeatedly, ten times or more. The J gene is TRBJ2-7, the V gene TRBV7-8; D is perhaps TRBD2 (6 bases). This CDR3 has 13 amino acids. CDR1 is SGHVS, CDR2 FQNEAQ, per germline. The germline V and J ends were trimmed by 5 bases and 3 bases, with 11 bases remaining between them. The DNA of the CDR3 is TGTGCCAGCAGCCAAGCGGGTGTCTACGAGCAGTACTTC. Protein sequence: CASSQAGVYEQYF.

This clonotype was counted ten times or more. The chain carries TRBV5-4 and TRBJ2-1; D is uncertain. V shed 5 bases and J shed 9 bases, with 15 bases lying between them. The germline V gene has CDR1 SGHNT and CDR2 YYREEE (reference sequence). The CDR3 runs 13 residues. Here the CDR3 DNA reads TGTGCCAGCAGGGCCCACGAAAGGAGTGAGCAGTTCTTC. It translates to CASRAHERSEQFF. Combining the CDR3 with reference TRBV5-4 and TRBJ2-1 gives the whole variable domain ETGVTQSPTHLIKTRGQQVTLRCSSQSGHNTVSWYQQALGQGPQFIFQYYREEENGRGNFPPRFSGLQFPNYSSELNVNALELDDSALYLCASRAHERSEQFFGPGTRLTVL.

There are many counts of this clonotype. This chain uses TRBV7-8 with TRBJ2-7; 11 nucleotides match TRBD2. The CDR3 has 14 residues. CDR1 is SGHVS, CDR2 FQNEAQ, per germline. J lost 4 bases, V lost 1 base, and 0 bases had no gene match. CDR3 coding DNA: TGTGCCAGCAGCTTAGGACTAGCGGGATACGAGCAGTACTTC. It specifies CASSLGLAGYEQYF. Full variable domain (remainder filled in from reference TRBV7-8 and TRBJ2-7): GAGVSQSPRYKVAKRGQDVALRCDPISGHVSLFWYQQALGQGPEFLTYFQNEAQLDKSGLPSDRFFAERPEGSVSTLKIQRTQQEDSAVYLCASSLGLAGYEQYFGPGTRLTVT.

Ten or more counts support this clonotype. The chain couples TRBV3-1 to TRBJ2-1, with a possible D match to TRBD2 (5 bases). This CDR3 spans 17 amino acids. Germline CDR1 is LGHDT and CDR2 is YNNKEL (reference sequence). Trimming stripped 8 bases from V and 0 bases from J, with 20 bases between. The DNA for the CDR3 is TGTGCCAGCGGGAGCCGCCTAGAGGTGCTCTCCTACAATGAGCAGTTCTTC. Translated, it gives CASGSRLEVLSYNEQFF.

This clonotype was observed at least ten times. The chain couples TRBV7-2 to TRBJ1-1; D gene unclear. The germline V and J ends were trimmed by 1 base and 1 base, with 7 bases remaining between them. CDR1 and CDR2 (germline): SGHTA, FQGNSA. CDR3 length equals 14 residues. This CDR3 is CASSLGPTNTEAFF. The CDR3 DNA follows: TGTGCCAGCAGCTTAGGTCCGACGAACACTGAAGCTTTCTTT.

This clonotype has a handful of counts. The genes are TRBV20-1 and TRBJ1-5, with D unclear. The CDR3 length is 15 residues. The ends were cut back, 6 bases at V and 0 bases at J, with 15 bases in the middle. Germline V gives CDR1 DFQATT, CDR2 SNEGSKA (reference sequence). The CDR3 DNA sequence: TGCAGTGCCCCGGTTCCAGCCGATAGCAATCAGCCCCAGCATTTT. Its translation: CSAPVPADSNQPQHF.

This clonotype was found many times. J is TRBJ1-5 and V is TRBV7-2; D not certain. V was pared by 2 bases and J by 4 bases, with 6 bases between. Germline values: CDR1 SGHTA, CDR2 FQGNSA. The CDR3 is 13 residues long. CDR3 DNA: TGTGCCAGCAGCTTATGGACTAATCAGCCCCAGCATTTT. Protein product: CASSLWTNQPQHF.

This clonotype was observed many times. This sequence joins TRBV11-2 and TRBJ2-7, with 10 positions matching TRBD1. V lost 5 bases, J lost 3 bases, and 10 bases stayed unmatched. From germline, CDR1 is SGHAT and CDR2 FQNNGV. The CDR3 runs 16 residues. CDR3 sequence reads: CASSLRGTGVYYEQYF. The CDR3 DNA sequence: TGTGCCAGCAGCCTCCGGGGGACAGGGGTCTACTACGAGCAGTACTTC.

This clonotype came up many times. J is TRBJ2-1 and V is TRBV29-1; D uncertain. V lost 8 bases, J lost 0 bases, and 14 bases lay in between. The CDR3 is made up of 14 amino acids. CDR1 and CDR2 from the germline V gene are SQVTM and ANQGSEA. The CDR3 here is CSPLWDYSYNEQFF. The CDR3, as DNA: TGCAGCCCGCTTTGGGATTACTCCTACAATGAGCAGTTCTTC.

This clonotype appeared many times. The J gene is TRBJ2-1, the V gene TRBV19; 9 positions agree with TRBD2. The germline gives CDR1 LNHDA, CDR2 SQIVND (reference sequence). J was trimmed by 6 bases and V by 3 bases; bases with no gene match: 6. CDR3 length: 15 residues. The CDR3 DNA is TGTGCCAGTAGTATCGGGCTAGCGGGGCTCAATGAGCAGTTCTTC. This encodes CASSIGLAGLNEQFF.

This clonotype has ten or more counts. This chain joins TRBV15 and TRBJ2-5; weak D call: TRBD2 (5 bases). CDR1 is LNHNV and CDR2 is YYDKDF in the germline V gene (reference sequence). The V and J ends lost 0 bases and 4 bases respectively, with 12 bases between them. The CDR3 contains 15 residues. Written as DNA, the CDR3 is TGTGCCACCAGCAGAGATGCGGGTCGCTCAGAGACCCAGTACTTC. Translation: CATSRDAGRSETQYF.

This clonotype showed up many times. The rearrangement joins TRBV14 to TRBJ1-2, with TRBD1 identical over 8 bases. V was clipped by 5 bases and J by 4 bases; unmatched bases: 3. The germline CDR1 and CDR2 sequences are SGHDN and FVKESK. The CDR3 runs to 13 residues. DNA of the CDR3: TGTGCCAGCAGCACAGGGGGTAGCTATGGCTACACCTTC. It encodes CASSTGGSYGYTF. Supplemented by reference TRBV14 and TRBJ1-2, the full variable domain reads EAGVTQFPSHSVIEKGQTVTLRCDPISGHDNLYWYRRVMGKEIKFLLHFVKESKQDESGMPNNRFLAERTGGTYSTLKVQPAELEDSGVYFCASSTGGSYGYTFGSGTRLTVV.

This clonotype has a count of ten or more. The gene calls are TRBV29-1 and TRBJ2-7, with 14 bases that match TRBD2. The CDR3 length is 15 residues. Losses at the gene ends were 4 bases for V and 3 bases for J; bases not matched to a gene: 5. Germline lookup yields CDR1 SQVTM and CDR2 ANQGSEA. CDR3 protein: CSVGTSGGTFYEQYF. The CDR3 region has the DNA TGCAGCGTTGGGACTAGCGGGGGGACTTTCTACGAGCAGTACTTC.

This clonotype was picked up many times. J is TRBJ2-1 and V is TRBV20-1; D is perhaps TRBD2 (6 bases). The CDR3 sequence is 15 residues long. CDR1 and CDR2 (germline): DFQATT, SNEGSKA (reference sequence). Trimming shortened V by 0 bases and J by 0 bases, and 9 bases separated the two germline ends. The CDR3 DNA reads TGCAGTGCTAGAGAGTTGGGGGGCTCCTACAATGAGCAGTTCTTC. This gives the protein CSARELGGSYNEQFF.

This clonotype was observed at least ten times. This chain uses TRBV20-1 with TRBJ1-4; tentative D call: TRBD1 (5 bases). The V gene lost 5 bases and the J gene lost 4 bases, with 14 bases spanning the gap. CDR1 is DFQATT, CDR2 SNEGSKA, per germline (reference sequence). CDR3 length: 14 amino acids. The CDR3 spells CSASRTGVNEKLFF. As DNA, the CDR3 is TGCAGTGCTTCCCGTACGGGGGTTAATGAAAAACTGTTTTTT.

The table lists this clonotype with many counts. The chain combines TRBV5-1 with TRBJ2-1; D gene ambiguous. The CDR3 totals 14 residues. The V gene's germline CDR1 is SGHRS and CDR2 YFSETQ. V shed 3 bases and J shed 4 bases, with 11 bases lying between them. The CDR3 sequence is CASSSDGVYNEQFF. In DNA form, the CDR3 reads TGCGCCAGCAGCTCGGACGGAGTATACAATGAGCAGTTCTTC.